Listed below are T cell receptor beta chains from one sample, sequenced in a study of T-cell reconstitution after alpha-beta-depleted transplantation in children. TCRdb re-called the PCR reads through MiXCR, storing one row per CDR3 protein. The sample lists 200,000 to 300,000 distinct CDR3 sequences, about 25% seen once, with approximately 2.5% in the top ten. This specimen was PBMCs, taken before TCRalphabeta/CD19-depleted stem cell transplant. The receptors come from a girl aged 2 to 10 with Fanconi anemia, due to receive a stem cell transplant. The CDR3 runs from the conserved cysteine through the conserved F or W. D genes are given only for firm matches. Expanded clones are given a class, and other clones once, few, many or no size at all.

V: TRBV12-3/TRBV12-4; size: many; J: TRBJ2-3; D: TRBD2; DNA: TGTGCCAGCAGTCCAGAAGCTAGCGGCTACACAGATACGCAGTATTTT; CDR3: CASSPEASGYTDTQYF
V: TRBV7-9; size: .; J: TRBJ1-1; D: .; DNA: TGTGCCAGCAGCTTAAAGTACCTAAGTGAAGCTTTCTTT; CDR3: CASSLKYLSEAFF
V: TRBV4-2; size: many; J: TRBJ2-1; D: TRBD1; DNA: TGTGCCAGCAGCCAAGATCCACAGGGGAATGAGCAGTTCTTC; CDR3: CASSQDPQGNEQFF
V: TRBV5-6; size: .; J: TRBJ2-3; D: .; DNA: TGTGCCAGCAGCATAAATCCAGGGAGAGAGACAGATACGCAGTATTTT; CDR3: CASSINPGRETDTQYF
V: TRBV15; size: many; J: TRBJ2-1; D: TRBD2; DNA: TGTGCCACCAGCAGAGGCGGGAGAGCCTACAATGAGCAGTTCTTC; CDR3: CATSRGGRAYNEQFF
V: TRBV10-2; size: .; J: TRBJ2-1; D: .; DNA: TGCGCCAGCAGTTTTGGGTTTTCTGAGCAGTTCTTC; CDR3: CASSFGFSEQFF
V: TRBV4-2; size: many; J: TRBJ2-1; D: .; DNA: TGTGCCAGCAGCCAAGATAGGGCTAGGGTAAGCTCCTACAATGAGCAGTTCTTC; CDR3: CASSQDRARVSSYNEQFF
V: TRBV14; size: .; J: TRBJ2-3; D: .; DNA: TGTGCCAGCAGTCAACTGCTGCCCGCTAACACAGATACGCAGTATTTT; CDR3: CASSQLLPANTDTQYF
V: TRBV20-1; size: many; J: TRBJ2-4; D: .; DNA: .; CDR3: CSASLRGRPKNIQYF
V: TRBV20-1; size: few; J: TRBJ2-1; D: TRBD2; DNA: TGCAGTGCTAGGCCCCAGACTAGCGGGAGGGCCTGGCAGTTCTTC; CDR3: CSARPQTSGRAWQFF
V: TRBV20-1; size: few; J: TRBJ2-5; D: .; DNA: TGCAGTGCTAGGTTTGGAGGGCAAGAGACCCAGTACTTC; CDR3: CSARFGGQETQYF
V: TRBV29-1; size: .; J: TRBJ2-1; D: TRBD1; DNA: TGCAGCGCCCAGGGGGACAGGGGGTACAATGAGCAGTTCTTC; CDR3: CSAQGDRGYNEQFF
V: TRBV7-9; size: .; J: TRBJ2-3; D: .; DNA: TGTGCCAGCAGTTCCTCATTAGGGGACGGTTACACAGATACGCAGTATTTT; CDR3: CASSSSLGDGYTDTQYF
V: TRBV7-6; size: few; J: TRBJ2-7; D: .; DNA: TGTGCCAGCAGCCCGCGTAGGGACAACACCTACGAGCAGTACTTC; CDR3: CASSPRRDNTYEQYF
V: TRBV20-1; size: many; J: TRBJ2-7; D: .; DNA: TGCAGTGCGCAGGGACTGTCCTACGAGCAGTACTTC; CDR3: CSAQGLSYEQYF
V: TRBV12-3/TRBV12-4; size: many; J: TRBJ2-1; D: .; DNA: TGTGCCAGCAGTCTGGGACCTATCAATGAGCAGTTCTTC; CDR3: CASSLGPINEQFF
V: TRBV20-1; size: many; J: TRBJ2-5; D: TRBD2; DNA: TGCAGCCACCCGGGACTAGCGCTGGAAGAGACCCAGTACTTC; CDR3: CSHPGLALEETQYF
V: TRBV12-3/TRBV12-4; size: many; J: TRBJ2-7; D: .; DNA: TGTGCCAGCAGCAGGGCCGGGCACCACTACGAGCAGTACTTC; CDR3: CASSRAGHHYEQYF
V: TRBV29-1; size: few; J: TRBJ2-7; D: TRBD2; DNA: TGCAGCTTTGGACTAGCGGGGCAGTCCGAGCAGTACTTC; CDR3: CSFGLAGQSEQYF
V: TRBV12-3/TRBV12-4; size: .; J: TRBJ2-7; D: TRBD1; DNA: TGTGCCAGCACCCGGGGACAGGGAAACACAGACTTCTACGAGCAGTACTTC; CDR3: CASTRGQGNTDFYEQYF
V: TRBV13; size: .; J: TRBJ2-7; D: TRBD2; DNA: TGTGCCAGCAGCTTGACTAGCGGGGCCATGAAATTATACGAGCAGTACTTC; CDR3: CASSLTSGAMKLYEQYF
V: TRBV29-1; size: many; J: TRBJ2-4; D: .; DNA: TGCAGCGTTGAAGCGGGGAACGAGTACATTCAGTACTTC; CDR3: CSVEAGNEYIQYF
V: TRBV7-9; size: .; J: TRBJ1-1; D: .; DNA: TGTGCCAGCAGCTCTAGGGGGTCGAACACTGAAGCTTTCTTT; CDR3: CASSSRGSNTEAFF
V: TRBV11-2; size: .; J: TRBJ2-2; D: TRBD2; DNA: TGTGCCAGCAGCTTAGAATTGGCTAGCGGGGGGGCCTGGACCGGGGAGCTGTTTTTT; CDR3: CASSLELASGGAWTGELFF
V: TRBV29-1; size: .; J: TRBJ2-7; D: TRBD1; DNA: TGCAGCGTTGGGGGAACCGGGACAGGCTACGAGCAGTACTTC; CDR3: CSVGGTGTGYEQYF
V: TRBV29-1; size: .; J: TRBJ2-7; D: .; DNA: TGCAGCGTTGAAGATAATGAGGGGATCGGGGACTACGAGCAGTACTTC; CDR3: CSVEDNEGIGDYEQYF
V: TRBV15; size: .; J: TRBJ2-3; D: TRBD2; DNA: TGTGCCACCAGCAGAGATGGCAGGGAGGGAGATACGCAGTATTTT; CDR3: CATSRDGREGDTQYF
V: TRBV20-1; size: few; J: TRBJ2-1; D: TRBD2; DNA: TGCAGTGCTAGATCGTTAGTCTTTTCCGGGACTAGCGTACCCTACAATGAGCAGTTCTTC; CDR3: CSARSLVFSGTSVPYNEQFF
V: TRBV24-1; size: many; J: TRBJ2-1; D: .; DNA: TGTGCCACCAGTGGGCGGAGGCTTCGTTACAATGAGCAGTTCTTC; CDR3: CATSGRRLRYNEQFF
V: TRBV29-1; size: .; J: TRBJ2-7; D: .; DNA: TGCAGCGTTGACTCGGGTAGAAGCTACGAGCAGTACTTC; CDR3: CSVDSGRSYEQYF
V: TRBV28; size: .; J: TRBJ2-7; D: .; DNA: TGTGCCAGCAGTTTGGATTCTTCCCTCCTCTACGAGCAGTACTTC; CDR3: CASSLDSSLLYEQYF
V: TRBV4-2; size: .; J: TRBJ2-1; D: .; DNA: TGTGCCATCAGCCTGGGGCGGGATGAGCAGTTCTTC; CDR3: CAISLGRDEQFF
V: TRBV29-1; size: many; J: TRBJ1-1; D: .; DNA: TGCAGCGTTGAACAAGGCAGGGAGGCGAACACTGAAGCTTTCTTT; CDR3: CSVEQGREANTEAFF
V: TRBV20-1; size: many; J: TRBJ2-5; D: .; DNA: TGCAGTGCTAGAGATCCCCCGGGAATGATAGAGACCCAGTACTTC; CDR3: CSARDPPGMIETQYF
V: TRBV2; size: .; J: TRBJ1-5; D: .; DNA: TGTGCCAGCAGTGACAACAAGGGGAGCAATCAGCCCCAGCATTTT; CDR3: CASSDNKGSNQPQHF
V: TRBV29-1; size: many; J: TRBJ2-3; D: .; DNA: TGCAGCGTTGCCGGGACCTTAGGAGATACGCAGTATTTT; CDR3: CSVAGTLGDTQYF
V: TRBV12-3/TRBV12-4; size: .; J: TRBJ2-2; D: .; DNA: TGTGCCAGCAGTTTCTCAGGGGAGAGGGCCGGGGAGCTGTTTTTT; CDR3: CASSFSGERAGELFF
V: TRBV29-1; size: .; J: TRBJ2-3; D: TRBD2; DNA: TGCAGCGTTGAAGCGAGGCGGGGGTCCCTTAGCACAGATACGCAGTATTTT; CDR3: CSVEARRGSLSTDTQYF
V: TRBV9; size: many; J: TRBJ2-2; D: .; DNA: TGTGCCAGCAGCGTAGGTGGGTCCGGGGAGCTGTTTTTT; CDR3: CASSVGGSGELFF
V: TRBV5-1; size: .; J: TRBJ2-3; D: TRBD2; DNA: TGCGCCAGCACGCCGGGACTAGGTCCGGCAGATACGCAGTATTTT; CDR3: CASTPGLGPADTQYF
V: TRBV18; size: .; J: TRBJ2-1; D: .; DNA: TGTGCCAGCTCACCATCCCTGGTTCAATTTTCCTTTGAGTTCAATGAGCAGTTCTTC; CDR3: CASSPSLVQFSFEFNEQFF
V: TRBV7-3; size: .; J: TRBJ1-3; D: .; DNA: TGTGCCAGCAGCTTAACGTCTGGCTCTGGAAACACCATATATTTT; CDR3: CASSLTSGSGNTIYF
V: TRBV11-3; size: .; J: TRBJ2-5; D: TRBD1; DNA: TGTGCCAGCAGCTTAGCCCCGGGACAGGGAGAGACCCAGTACTTC; CDR3: CASSLAPGQGETQYF
V: TRBV29-1; size: many; J: TRBJ2-3; D: TRBD2; DNA: TGCAGCGTTGATGCGGGAGTTTCGCTCAAGGATACGCAGTATTTT; CDR3: CSVDAGVSLKDTQYF
V: TRBV5-1; size: .; J: TRBJ2-2; D: TRBD1; DNA: TGCGCCAGCAGCCACAGGGGTTCCGGGCTCACCGGGGAGCTGTTTTTT; CDR3: CASSHRGSGLTGELFF
V: TRBV29-1; size: .; J: TRBJ2-7; D: TRBD1; DNA: TGCAGCGTGGTAGACAGGGGCAATTCCTACGAGCAGTACTTC; CDR3: CSVVDRGNSYEQYF
V: TRBV20-1; size: many; J: TRBJ1-2; D: .; DNA: TGCAGCATCCGGACAGCTTATGGCTACACCTTC; CDR3: CSIRTAYGYTF
V: TRBV29-1; size: .; J: TRBJ2-3; D: .; DNA: TGCAGCGTCGTCGGGGCCCGCACAGATACGCAGTATTTT; CDR3: CSVVGARTDTQYF
V: TRBV18; size: .; J: TRBJ2-3; D: .; DNA: TGTGCCAGCTCACAAACCGCCGCTCAATTGGGGGATACGCAGTATTTT; CDR3: CASSQTAAQLGDTQYF
V: TRBV29-1; size: few; J: TRBJ1-2; D: .; DNA: TGCAGCGTGACCCCCCAGGGACCGAGCTATGGCTACACCTTC; CDR3: CSVTPQGPSYGYTF
V: TRBV12-3/TRBV12-4; size: many; J: TRBJ1-3; D: .; DNA: TGTGCCAGCTTGGACAGAGTAAGGCCCGGAAACACCATATATTTT; CDR3: CASLDRVRPGNTIYF
V: TRBV9; size: .; J: TRBJ2-1; D: .; DNA: TGTGCCAGCAGCGTAGCTTTGGGAGTGAATGAGCAGTTCTTC; CDR3: CASSVALGVNEQFF
V: TRBV2; size: few; J: TRBJ2-7; D: TRBD1; DNA: TGTGCCAGCAGGATCATCGGGACAGTCAGCTACGAGCAGTACTTC; CDR3: CASRIIGTVSYEQYF
V: TRBV7-9; size: few; J: TRBJ2-1; D: TRBD2; DNA: TGTGCCAGCAGCTTAGCACTAGCGGGAGTGGCTCATGAGCAGTTCTTC; CDR3: CASSLALAGVAHEQFF
V: TRBV28; size: .; J: TRBJ2-1; D: .; DNA: TGTGCCAGCACAGCGCAGATGTCCTCCTACAATGAGCAGTTCTTC; CDR3: CASTAQMSSYNEQFF
V: TRBV12-3/TRBV12-4; size: once; J: TRBJ2-7; D: .; DNA: TGTGCCAGCAGTTTCCTCGGAAACGAGCAGTACTTC; CDR3: CASSFLGNEQYF
V: TRBV20-1; size: .; J: TRBJ2-1; D: .; DNA: TGCAGTGCTAGTCATGACAATGAGCAGTTCTTC; CDR3: CSASHDNEQFF